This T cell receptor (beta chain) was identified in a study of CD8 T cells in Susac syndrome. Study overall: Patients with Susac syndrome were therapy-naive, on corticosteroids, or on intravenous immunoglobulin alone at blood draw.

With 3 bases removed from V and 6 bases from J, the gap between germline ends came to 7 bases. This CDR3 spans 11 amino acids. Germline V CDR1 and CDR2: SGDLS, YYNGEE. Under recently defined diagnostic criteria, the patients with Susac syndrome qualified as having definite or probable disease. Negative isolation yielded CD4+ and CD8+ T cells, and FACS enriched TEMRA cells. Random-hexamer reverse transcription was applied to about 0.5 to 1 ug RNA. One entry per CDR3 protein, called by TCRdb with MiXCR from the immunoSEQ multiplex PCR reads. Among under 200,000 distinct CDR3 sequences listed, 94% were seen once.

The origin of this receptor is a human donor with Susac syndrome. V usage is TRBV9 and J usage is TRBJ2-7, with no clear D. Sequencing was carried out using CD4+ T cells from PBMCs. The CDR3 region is CASSEPGEQYF. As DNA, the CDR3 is TGTGCCAGCAGCGAGCCTGGCGAGCAGTACTTC.